This T cell receptor beta chain was sequenced for a study of blood T cell repertoires in COVID-19. About the study: Acute and convalescent COVID-19 samples came from the United States, Italy and Spain. Sources were T cells, B-cell-depleted T cells, or PBMCs; the material itself was cDNA or gDNA.

Original methodology: For nucleated cells, counts were estimated from reference gene primer amplification. Method: immunoSEQ multiplex PCR; TCRdb's copy keeps in-frame clones and lacks some. Clone size and V and J calls were adopted from that table, with D and trimming inferred from the DNA. The table has more than 20,000 clones, 70% to 90% seen once. Trimming removed 0 bases from V and 5 bases from J, with 13 bases in between. The CDR3 runs to 15 residues. Germline V gives CDR1 LGHDT, CDR2 YNNKEL (reference sequence). The sequence was obtained from a man in his 70s with acute or convalescent COVID-19. Source material: peripheral blood. This rearrangement joins TRBV3-1 (or the pseudogene TRBV3-2) to TRBJ1-1; D is unresolved. The CDR3 DNA follows: TGTGCCAGCAGCCAAGATATGCAAGGAGGTACTGAAGCTTTCTTT. This translates into CASSQDMQGGTEAFF.